This T cell receptor beta chain stems from a study of shared clonotypes between healthy human individuals. Study observations and caveats: In contrast to clonotypes shared by all four donors, non-shared clonotypes had lower generation probabilities. Sample collection involved blood only; tissue repertoires are likely different.

The donors were adults (healthy and HIV-negative) with no recent acute infections or vaccinations. It was into CD45RA+ naive and CD45RA-negative memory subsets that the CD4+ cells were split. Germline lookup yields CDR1 SGHTS and CDR2 YDEGEE. The CDR3 length is 14 residues. The V and J ends lost 7 bases and 5 bases respectively, with 19 bases between them. To note about this clone: Antigen: not known.

Only in-frame clones appear in the TCRdb table, and some are missing; sequencing was by immunoSEQ multiplex PCR. The repertoire consists of roughly 680,000 clones, with over 55% occurring once and the leading ten covering 1.8%. The chain recombines TRBV5-8 with TRBJ2-7; tentatively, D is TRBD1 or TRBD2 (5 bases each). What was sequenced was memory CD4+ T cells sorted from blood. Specified subset: CD45RA-negative fraction. This clonotype was sampled from a woman in her thirties in good health. The CDR3 region is CASPWGYTGNEQYF. The CDR3 DNA follows: TGTGCCAGCCCGTGGGGGTACACGGGAAACGAGCAGTACTTC.